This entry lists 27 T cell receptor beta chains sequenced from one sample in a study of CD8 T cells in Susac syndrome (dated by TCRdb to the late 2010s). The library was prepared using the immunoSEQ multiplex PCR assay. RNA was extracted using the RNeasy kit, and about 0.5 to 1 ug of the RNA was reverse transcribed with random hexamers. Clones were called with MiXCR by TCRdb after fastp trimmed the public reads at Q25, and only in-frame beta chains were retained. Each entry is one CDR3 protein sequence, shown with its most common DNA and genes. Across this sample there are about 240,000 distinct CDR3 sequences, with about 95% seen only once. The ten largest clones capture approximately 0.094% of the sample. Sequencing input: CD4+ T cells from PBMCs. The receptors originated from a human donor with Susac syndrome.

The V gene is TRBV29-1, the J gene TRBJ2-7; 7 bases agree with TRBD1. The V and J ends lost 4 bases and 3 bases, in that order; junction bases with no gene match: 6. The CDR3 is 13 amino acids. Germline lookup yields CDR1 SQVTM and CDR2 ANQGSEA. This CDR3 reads CSVGGGRGYEQYF. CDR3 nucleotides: TGCAGCGTTGGAGGGGGCAGGGGCTACGAGCAGTACTTC.

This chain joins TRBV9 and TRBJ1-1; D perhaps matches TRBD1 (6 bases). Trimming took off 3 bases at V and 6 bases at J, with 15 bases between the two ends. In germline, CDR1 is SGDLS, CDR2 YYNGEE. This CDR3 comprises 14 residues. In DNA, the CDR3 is TGTGCCAGCAGCGCTTACCGGGACATCTCTGAAGCTTTCTTT. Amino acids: CASSAYRDISEAFF.

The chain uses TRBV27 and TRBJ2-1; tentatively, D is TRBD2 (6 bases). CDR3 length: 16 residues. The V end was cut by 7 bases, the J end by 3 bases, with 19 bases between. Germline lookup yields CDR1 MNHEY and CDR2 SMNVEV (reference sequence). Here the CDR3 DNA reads TGTGCCAGCAAAATCTGGCATGGGGAGGACTACAATGAGCAGTTCTTC. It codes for CASKIWHGEDYNEQFF.

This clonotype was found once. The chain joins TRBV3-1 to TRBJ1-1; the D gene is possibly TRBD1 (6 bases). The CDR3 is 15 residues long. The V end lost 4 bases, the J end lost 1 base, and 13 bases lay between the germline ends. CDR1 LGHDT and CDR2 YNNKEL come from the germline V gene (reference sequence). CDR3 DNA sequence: TGTGCCAGCAGCCGTTTTCGGGGGCCGAACACTGAAGCTTTCTTT. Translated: CASSRFRGPNTEAFF.

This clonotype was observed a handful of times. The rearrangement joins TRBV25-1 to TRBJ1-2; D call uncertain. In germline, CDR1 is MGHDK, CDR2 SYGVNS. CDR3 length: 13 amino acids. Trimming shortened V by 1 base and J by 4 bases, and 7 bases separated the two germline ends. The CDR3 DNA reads TGTGCCAGCAGTGAATCGGGGTCCTATGGCTACACCTTC. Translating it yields CASSESGSYGYTF.

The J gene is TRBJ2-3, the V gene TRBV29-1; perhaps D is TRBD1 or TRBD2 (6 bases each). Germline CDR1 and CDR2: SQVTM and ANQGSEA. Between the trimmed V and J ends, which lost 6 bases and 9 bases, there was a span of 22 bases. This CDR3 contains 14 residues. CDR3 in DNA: TGCAGCGTCGTCGGGGGCGCGGGATATTACACGCAGTATTTT. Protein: CSVVGGAGYYTQYF.

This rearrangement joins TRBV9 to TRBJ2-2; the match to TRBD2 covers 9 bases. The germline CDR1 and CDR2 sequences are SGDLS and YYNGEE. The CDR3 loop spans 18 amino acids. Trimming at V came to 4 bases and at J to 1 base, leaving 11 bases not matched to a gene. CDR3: CASSPSPLAGWNTGELFF. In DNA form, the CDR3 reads TGTGCCAGCAGCCCCAGTCCCCTAGCGGGATGGAACACCGGGGAGCTGTTTTTT.

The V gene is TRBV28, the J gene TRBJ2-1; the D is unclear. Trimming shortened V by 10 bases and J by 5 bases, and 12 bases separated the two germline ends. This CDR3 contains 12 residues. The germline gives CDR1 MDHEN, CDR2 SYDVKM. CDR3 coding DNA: TGTGCCACCCTCGAGACCGACAATGAGCAGTTCTTC. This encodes CATLETDNEQFF.

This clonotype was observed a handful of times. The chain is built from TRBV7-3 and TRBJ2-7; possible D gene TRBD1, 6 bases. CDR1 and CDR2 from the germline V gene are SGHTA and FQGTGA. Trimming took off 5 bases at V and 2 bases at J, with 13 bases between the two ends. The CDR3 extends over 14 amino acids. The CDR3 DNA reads TGTGCCAGCAGCGCTTACAGGGCCCCCTACGAGCAGTACTTC. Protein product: CASSAYRAPYEQYF.

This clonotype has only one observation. The CDR3 here is CASSFTPHYEQYF. CDR3 bases: TGTGCCAGCAGTTTTACCCCTCACTACGAGCAGTACTTC. The chain is built from TRBV28 and TRBJ2-7, with D unresolved. This CDR3 region has 13 residues. Germline CDR1 is MDHEN and CDR2 is SYDVKM. The V and J ends lost 3 bases and 3 bases respectively, with 9 bases between them.

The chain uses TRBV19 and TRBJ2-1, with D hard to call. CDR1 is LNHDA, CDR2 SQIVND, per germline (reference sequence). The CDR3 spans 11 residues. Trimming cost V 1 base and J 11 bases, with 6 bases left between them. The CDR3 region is CASSIGPQQFF. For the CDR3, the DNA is TGTGCCAGTAGTATAGGACCTCAGCAGTTCTTC.

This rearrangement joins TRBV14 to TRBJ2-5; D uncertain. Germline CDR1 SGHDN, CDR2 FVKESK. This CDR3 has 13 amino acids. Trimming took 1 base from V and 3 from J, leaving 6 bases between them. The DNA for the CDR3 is TGTGCCAGCAGCCAAGGGCAAAAAGAGACCCAGTACTTC. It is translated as CASSQGQKETQYF.

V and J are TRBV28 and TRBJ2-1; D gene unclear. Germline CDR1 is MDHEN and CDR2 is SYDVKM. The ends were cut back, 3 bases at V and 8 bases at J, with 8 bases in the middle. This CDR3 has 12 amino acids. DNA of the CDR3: TGTGCCAGCAGTTTCATGGGCGATGAGCAGTTCTTC. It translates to CASSFMGDEQFF. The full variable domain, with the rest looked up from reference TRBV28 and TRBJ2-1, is DVKVTQSSRYLVKRTGEKVFLECVQDMDHENMFWYRQDPGLGLRLIYFSYDVKMKEKGDIPEGYSVSREKKERFSLILESASTNQTSMYLCASSFMGDEQFFGPGTRLTVL.

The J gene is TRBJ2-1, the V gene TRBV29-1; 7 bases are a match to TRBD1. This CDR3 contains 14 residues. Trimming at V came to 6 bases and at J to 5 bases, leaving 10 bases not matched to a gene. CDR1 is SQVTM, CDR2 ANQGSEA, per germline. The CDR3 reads CSVRGLAGHNEQFF. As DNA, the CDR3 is TGCAGCGTGAGGGGGCTAGCAGGGCACAATGAGCAGTTCTTC.

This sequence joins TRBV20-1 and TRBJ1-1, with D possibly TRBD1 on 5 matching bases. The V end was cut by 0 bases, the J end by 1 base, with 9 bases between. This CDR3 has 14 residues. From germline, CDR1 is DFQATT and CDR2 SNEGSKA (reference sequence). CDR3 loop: CSARDKGTNTEAFF. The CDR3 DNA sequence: TGCAGTGCTAGAGATAAGGGGACGAACACTGAAGCTTTCTTT.

CDR3 in DNA: TGTGCCAGTCACCCACCAGGGTTCCCTACGCAGTATTTT. This encodes CASHPPGFPTQYF. The gene calls are TRBV19 and TRBJ2-3, with a tentative D call TRBD1 (5 bases). CDR1 is LNHDA, CDR2 SQIVND, per germline (reference sequence). This CDR3 is built from 13 residues. The V end was cut by 8 bases, the J end by 8 bases, with 17 bases between. The full variable domain, rest sourced from reference TRBV19 and TRBJ2-3, is DGGITQSPKYLFRKEGQNVTLSCEQNLNHDAMYWYRQDPGQGLRLIYYSQIVNDFQKGDIAEGYSVSREKKESFPLTVTSAQKNPTAFYLCASHPPGFPTQYFGPGTRLTVL.

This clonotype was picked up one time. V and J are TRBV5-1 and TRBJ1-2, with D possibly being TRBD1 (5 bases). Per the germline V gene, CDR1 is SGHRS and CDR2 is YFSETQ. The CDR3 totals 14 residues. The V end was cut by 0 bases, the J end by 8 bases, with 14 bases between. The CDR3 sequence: CASSLAQDGGGYTF. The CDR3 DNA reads TGCGCCAGCAGCTTGGCCCAGGACGGGGGAGGCTACACCTTC. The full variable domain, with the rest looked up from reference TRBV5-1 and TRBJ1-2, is KAGVTQTPRYLIKTRGQQVTLSCSPISGHRSVSWYQQTPGQGLQFLFEYFSETQRNKGNFPGRFSGRQFSNSRSEMNVSTLELGDSALYLCASSLAQDGGGYTFGSGTRLTVV.

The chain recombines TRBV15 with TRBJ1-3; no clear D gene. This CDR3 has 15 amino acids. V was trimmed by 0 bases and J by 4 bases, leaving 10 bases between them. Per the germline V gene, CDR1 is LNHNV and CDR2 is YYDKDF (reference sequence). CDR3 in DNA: TGTGCCACCAGCAGAGATCTGGCCCGGGGAAACACCATATATTTT. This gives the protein CATSRDLARGNTIYF. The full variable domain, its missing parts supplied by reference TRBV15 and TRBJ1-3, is DAMVIQNPRYQVTQFGKPVTLSCSQTLNHNVMYWYQQKSSQAPKLLFHYYDKDFNNEADTPDNFQSRRPNTSFCFLDIRSPGLGDTAMYLCATSRDLARGNTIYFGEGSWLTVV.

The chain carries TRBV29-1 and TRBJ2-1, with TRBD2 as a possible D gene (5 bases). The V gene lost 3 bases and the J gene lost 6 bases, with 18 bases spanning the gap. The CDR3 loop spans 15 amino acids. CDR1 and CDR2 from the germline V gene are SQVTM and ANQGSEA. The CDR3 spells CSVDAPGYRSNEQFF. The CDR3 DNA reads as TGCAGCGTTGATGCCCCGGGATACCGCTCCAATGAGCAGTTCTTC.

The CDR3 DNA follows: TGCGCCAGCAGCTTGGCCGACGGGAGGCCACTGACCCAGTACTTC. Residues: CASSLADGRPLTQYF. The rearrangement uses TRBV5-1 and TRBJ2-5, with 7 nucleotides matching TRBD2. CDR1 is SGHRS, CDR2 YFSETQ, per germline. This CDR3 is 15 amino acids long. J lost 7 bases, V lost 0 bases, and 9 bases had no gene match.

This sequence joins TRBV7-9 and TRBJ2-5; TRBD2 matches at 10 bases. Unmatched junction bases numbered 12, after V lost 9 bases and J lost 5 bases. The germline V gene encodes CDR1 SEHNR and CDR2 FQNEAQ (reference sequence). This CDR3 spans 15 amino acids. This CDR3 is CASNRGTSDSETQYF. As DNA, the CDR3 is TGTGCCAGTAATCGCGGGACTAGCGACTCCGAGACCCAGTACTTC.

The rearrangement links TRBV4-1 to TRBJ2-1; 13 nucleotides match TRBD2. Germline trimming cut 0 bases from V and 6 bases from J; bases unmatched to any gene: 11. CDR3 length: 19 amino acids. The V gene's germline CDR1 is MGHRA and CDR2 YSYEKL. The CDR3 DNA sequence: TGCGCCAGCAGCCAAGAGTTACGGACTAGCGGGAGTAGGTCCAATGAGCAGTTCTTC. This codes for CASSQELRTSGSRSNEQFF.

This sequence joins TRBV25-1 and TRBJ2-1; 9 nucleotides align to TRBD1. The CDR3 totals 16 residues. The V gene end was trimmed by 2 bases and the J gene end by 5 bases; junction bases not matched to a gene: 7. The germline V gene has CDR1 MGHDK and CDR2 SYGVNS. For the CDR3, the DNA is TGTGCCAGCAGTGAAACTTTGGGGACAGGGCACAATGAGCAGTTCTTC. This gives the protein CASSETLGTGHNEQFF. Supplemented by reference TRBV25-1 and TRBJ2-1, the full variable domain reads EADIYQTPRYLVIGTGKKITLECSQTMGHDKMYWYQQDPGMELHLIHYSYGVNSTEKGDLSSESTVSRIRTEHFPLTLESARPSHTSQYLCASSETLGTGHNEQFFGPGTRLTVL.

The CDR3 coding sequence is TGTGCCAGCAGTTTGGGAGGACACCGGTCGAAGCGAACCGGGGAGCTGTTTTTT. It specifies CASSLGGHRSKRTGELFF. The rearrangement joins TRBV28 to TRBJ2-2; a possible D gene is TRBD2 (6 bases). Deletions cut 3 bases from V and 5 bases from J, with 22 bases between. The CDR3 loop spans 18 amino acids. Germline V lookup: CDR1 MDHEN, CDR2 SYDVKM.

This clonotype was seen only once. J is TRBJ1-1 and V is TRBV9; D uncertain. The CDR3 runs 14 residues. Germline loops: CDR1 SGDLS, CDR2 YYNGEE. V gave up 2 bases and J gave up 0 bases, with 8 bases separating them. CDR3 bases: TGTGCCAGCAGCGTCGGGAGAATGAACACTGAAGCTTTCTTT. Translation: CASSVGRMNTEAFF.

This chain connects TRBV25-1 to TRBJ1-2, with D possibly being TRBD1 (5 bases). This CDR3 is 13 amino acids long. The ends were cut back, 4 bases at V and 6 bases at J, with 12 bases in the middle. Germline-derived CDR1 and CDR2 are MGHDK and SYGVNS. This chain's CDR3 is CASSGAGSNGYTF. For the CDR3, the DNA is TGTGCCAGCAGTGGGGCAGGGAGTAATGGCTACACCTTC.

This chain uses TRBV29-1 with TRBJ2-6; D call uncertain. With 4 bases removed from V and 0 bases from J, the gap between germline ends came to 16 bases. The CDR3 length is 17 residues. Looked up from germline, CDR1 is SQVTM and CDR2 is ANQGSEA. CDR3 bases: TGCAGCGTTGGACGGTGCGGACGGCTCTCTGGGGCCAACGTCCTGACTTTC. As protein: CSVGRCGRLSGANVLTF.